This T cell receptor beta chain was identified during a study of blood T cell repertoires in COVID-19. Study as a whole: From T cells, B-cell-depleted T cells, or PBMCs came the material, which was cDNA or gDNA.

This clone was counted a single time. The CDR3 extends over 13 amino acids. Per the germline V gene, CDR1 is MNHEY and CDR2 is SMNVEV (reference sequence). The V gene end was trimmed by 3 bases and the J gene end by 11 bases; junction bases not matched to a gene: 7. Generated by immunoSEQ multiplex PCR, the TCRdb table keeps only in-frame clones and is missing some. The sample lists around 330,000 clones, 90% occurring once. This receptor was taken from a man aged 60 to 75 who had recovered from COVID-19. This chain joins TRBV27 and TRBJ2-3; 8 nucleotides match TRBD2. Sample: PBMCs or T cells enriched from blood (not recorded which). The DNA for the CDR3 is TGTGCCAGCAGTTTCCGTAGCGGGATTGAGCAGTATTTT. Translating gives CASSFRSGIEQYF.